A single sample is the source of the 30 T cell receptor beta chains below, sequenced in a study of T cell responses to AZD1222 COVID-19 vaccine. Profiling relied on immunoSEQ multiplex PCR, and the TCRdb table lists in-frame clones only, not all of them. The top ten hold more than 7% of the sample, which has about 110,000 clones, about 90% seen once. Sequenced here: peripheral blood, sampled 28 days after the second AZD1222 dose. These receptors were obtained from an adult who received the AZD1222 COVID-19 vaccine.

CDR3 DNA: TGTGCCAGCAGCTTAGCTTCAGGGGGAGGCTACTATGGCTACACCTTC. Its protein product is CASSLASGGGYYGYTF. This chain connects TRBV7-9 to TRBJ1-2; 7 bases are shared with TRBD1. Germline CDR1 and CDR2: SEHNR and FQNEAQ (reference sequence). Losses at the gene ends were 0 bases for V and 3 bases for J; bases not matched to a gene: 7. This CDR3 has 16 amino acids.

The CDR3 spells CASSQGTDVLETQYF. As DNA, the CDR3 is TGTGCCAGCAGCCAAGGGACAGATGTTTTAGAGACCCAGTACTTC. This chain joins TRBV11-3 and TRBJ2-5; TRBD1 matches at 7 bases. Looked up from germline, CDR1 is SGHNT and CDR2 is YENEEA. Germline trimming cut 5 bases from V and 4 bases from J; bases unmatched to any gene: 10. CDR3 size: 15 residues.

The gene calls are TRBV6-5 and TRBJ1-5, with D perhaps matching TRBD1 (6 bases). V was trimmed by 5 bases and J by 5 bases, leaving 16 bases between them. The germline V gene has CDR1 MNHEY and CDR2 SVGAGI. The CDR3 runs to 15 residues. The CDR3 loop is CASSTGGGLYQPQHF. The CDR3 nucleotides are TGTGCCAGCAGTACCGGGGGGGGGCTCTATCAGCCCCAGCATTTT.

The CDR3 region has the DNA TGTGCCAGCAGCGCACAGGGGTATTCACCCCTCCACTTT. Its protein is CASSAQGYSPLHF. This rearrangement joins TRBV7-2 to TRBJ1-6; TRBD1 matches at 7 bases. This CDR3 comprises 13 residues. The trim removed 5 bases at V and 8 bases at J, leaving 3 bases unmatched. The germline V gene has CDR1 SGHTA and CDR2 FQGNSA.

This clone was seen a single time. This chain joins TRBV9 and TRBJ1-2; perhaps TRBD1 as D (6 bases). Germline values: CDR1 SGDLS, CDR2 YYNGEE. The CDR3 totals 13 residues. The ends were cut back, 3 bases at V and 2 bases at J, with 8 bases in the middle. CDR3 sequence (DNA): TGTGCCAGCAGCGCGACAGGAAACTATGGCTACACCTTC. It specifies CASSATGNYGYTF.

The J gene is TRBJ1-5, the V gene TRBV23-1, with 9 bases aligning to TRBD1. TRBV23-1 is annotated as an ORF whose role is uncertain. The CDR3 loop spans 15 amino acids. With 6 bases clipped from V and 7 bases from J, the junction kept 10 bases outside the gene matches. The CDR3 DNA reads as TGCGCCAGCAGCCTAGAGGGACAGGGAGACCAGCCCCAGCATTTT. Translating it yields CASSLEGQGDQPQHF.

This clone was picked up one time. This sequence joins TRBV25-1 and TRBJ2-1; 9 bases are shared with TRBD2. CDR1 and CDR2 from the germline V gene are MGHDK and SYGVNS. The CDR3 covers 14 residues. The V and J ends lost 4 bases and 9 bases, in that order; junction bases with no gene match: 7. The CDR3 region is CASSGGTSSSEQFF. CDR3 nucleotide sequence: TGTGCCAGCAGTGGCGGGACTAGCAGTTCTGAGCAGTTCTTC.

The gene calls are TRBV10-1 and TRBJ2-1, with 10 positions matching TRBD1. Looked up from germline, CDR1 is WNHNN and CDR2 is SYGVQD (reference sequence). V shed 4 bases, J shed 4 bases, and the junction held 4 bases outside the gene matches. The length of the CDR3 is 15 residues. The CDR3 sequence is CASSGRDRGYNEQFF. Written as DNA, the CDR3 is TGCGCCAGCAGTGGCCGGGACAGGGGATACAATGAGCAGTTCTTC.

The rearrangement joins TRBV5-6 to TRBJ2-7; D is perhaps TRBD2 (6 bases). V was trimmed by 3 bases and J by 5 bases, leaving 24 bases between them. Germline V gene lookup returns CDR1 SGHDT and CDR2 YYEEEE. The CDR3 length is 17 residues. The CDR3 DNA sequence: TGTGCCAGCAGCTCGCTGACCCTTAGCGGATCGGCTAACGAGCAGTACTTC. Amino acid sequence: CASSSLTLSGSANEQYF.

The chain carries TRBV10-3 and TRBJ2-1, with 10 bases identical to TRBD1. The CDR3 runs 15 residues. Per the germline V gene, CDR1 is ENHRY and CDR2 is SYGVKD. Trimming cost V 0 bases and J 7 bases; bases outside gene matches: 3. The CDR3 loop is CAISESTGGYNEQFF. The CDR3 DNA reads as TGTGCCATCAGTGAGTCGACAGGGGGCTATAATGAGCAGTTCTTC.

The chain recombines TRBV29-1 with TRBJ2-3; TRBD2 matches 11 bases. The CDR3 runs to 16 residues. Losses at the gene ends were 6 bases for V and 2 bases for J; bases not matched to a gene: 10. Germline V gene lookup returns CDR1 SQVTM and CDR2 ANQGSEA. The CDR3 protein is CSVDPTSGGPTDTQYF. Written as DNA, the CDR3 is TGCAGCGTGGACCCTACTAGCGGGGGTCCCACAGATACGCAGTATTTT.

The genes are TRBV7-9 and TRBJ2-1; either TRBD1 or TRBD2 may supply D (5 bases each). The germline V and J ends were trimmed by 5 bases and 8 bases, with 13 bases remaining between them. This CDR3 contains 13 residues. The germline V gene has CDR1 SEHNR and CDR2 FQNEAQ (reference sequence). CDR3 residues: CASSPRGPDEQFF. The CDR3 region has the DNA TGTGCCAGCAGCCCGAGGGGTCCCGATGAGCAGTTCTTC.

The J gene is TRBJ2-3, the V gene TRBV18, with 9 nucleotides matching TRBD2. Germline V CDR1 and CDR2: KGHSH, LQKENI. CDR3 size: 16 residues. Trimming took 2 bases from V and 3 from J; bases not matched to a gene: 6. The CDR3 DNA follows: TGTGCCAGCTCACCAGGTCGGACTAGCGCAACAGATACGCAGTATTTT. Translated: CASSPGRTSATDTQYF.

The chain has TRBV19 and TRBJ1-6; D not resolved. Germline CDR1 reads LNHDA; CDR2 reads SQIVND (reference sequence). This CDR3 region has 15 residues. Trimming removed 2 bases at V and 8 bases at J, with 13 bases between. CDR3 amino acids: CASSILGPRDSPLHF. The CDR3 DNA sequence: TGTGCCAGTAGTATACTCGGACCAAGGGATTCACCCCTCCACTTT. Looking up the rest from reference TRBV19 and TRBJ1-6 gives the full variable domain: DGGITQSPKYLFRKEGQNVTLSCEQNLNHDAMYWYRQDPGQGLRLIYYSQIVNDFQKGDIAEGYSVSREKKESFPLTVTSAQKNPTAFYLCASSILGPRDSPLHFGNGTRLTVT.

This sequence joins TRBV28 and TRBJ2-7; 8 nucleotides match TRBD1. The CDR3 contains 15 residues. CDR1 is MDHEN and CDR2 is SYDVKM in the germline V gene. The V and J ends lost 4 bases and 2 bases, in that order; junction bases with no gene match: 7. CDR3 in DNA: TGTGCCAGCAGTTCTGGGACAGGAACTCCCTACGAGCAGTACTTC. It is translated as CASSSGTGTPYEQYF.

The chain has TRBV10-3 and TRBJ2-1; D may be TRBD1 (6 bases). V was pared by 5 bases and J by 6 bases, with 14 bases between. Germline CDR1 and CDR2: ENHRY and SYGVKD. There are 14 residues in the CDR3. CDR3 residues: CAISRQAESNEQFF. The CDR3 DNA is TGTGCCATCAGTCGACAGGCCGAAAGCAATGAGCAGTTCTTC.

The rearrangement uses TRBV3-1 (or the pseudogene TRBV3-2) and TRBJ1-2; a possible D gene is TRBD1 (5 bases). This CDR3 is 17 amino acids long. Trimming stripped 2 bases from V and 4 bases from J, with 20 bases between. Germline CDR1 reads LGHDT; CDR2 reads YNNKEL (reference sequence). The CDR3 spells CASSQRDLRVGPYGYTF. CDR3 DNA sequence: TGTGCCAGCAGCCAAAGGGACCTCAGGGTAGGCCCCTATGGCTACACCTTC.

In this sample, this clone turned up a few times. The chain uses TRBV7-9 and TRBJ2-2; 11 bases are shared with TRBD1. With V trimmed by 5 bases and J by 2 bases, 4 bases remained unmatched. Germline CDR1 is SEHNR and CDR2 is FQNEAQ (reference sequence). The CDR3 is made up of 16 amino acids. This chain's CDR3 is CASSTRTGGNTGELFF. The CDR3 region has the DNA TGTGCCAGCAGCACTAGGACAGGGGGCAACACCGGGGAGCTGTTTTTT. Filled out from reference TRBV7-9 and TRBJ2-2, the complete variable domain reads DTGVSQNPRHKITKRGQNVTFRCDPISEHNRLYWYRQTLGQGPEFLTYFQNEAQLEKSRLLSDRFSAERPKGSFSTLEIQRTEQGDSAMYLCASSTRTGGNTGELFFGEGSRLTVL.

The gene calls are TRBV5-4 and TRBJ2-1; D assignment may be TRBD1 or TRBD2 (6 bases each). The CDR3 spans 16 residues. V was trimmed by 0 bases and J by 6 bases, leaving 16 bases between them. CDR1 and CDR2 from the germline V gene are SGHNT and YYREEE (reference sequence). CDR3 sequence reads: CASSLGPGRGVNEQFF. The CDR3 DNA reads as TGTGCCAGCAGCTTGGGCCCAGGTAGGGGGGTCAATGAGCAGTTCTTC.

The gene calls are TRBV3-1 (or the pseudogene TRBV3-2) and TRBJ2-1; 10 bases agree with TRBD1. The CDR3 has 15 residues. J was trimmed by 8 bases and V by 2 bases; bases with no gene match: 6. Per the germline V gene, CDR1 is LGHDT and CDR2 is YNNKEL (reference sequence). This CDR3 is CASSQWTGGGDEQFF. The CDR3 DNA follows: TGTGCCAGCAGCCAATGGACAGGGGGAGGGGATGAGCAGTTCTTC.

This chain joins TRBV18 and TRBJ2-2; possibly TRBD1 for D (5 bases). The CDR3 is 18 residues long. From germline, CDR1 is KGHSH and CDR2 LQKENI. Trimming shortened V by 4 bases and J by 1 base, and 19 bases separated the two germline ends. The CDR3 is CASSLLWSGQQNTGELFF. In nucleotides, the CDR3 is TGTGCCAGCTCACTCCTTTGGTCTGGACAACAGAACACCGGGGAGCTGTTTTTT. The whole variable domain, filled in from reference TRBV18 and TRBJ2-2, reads NAGVMQNPRHLVRRRGQEARLRCSPMKGHSHVYWYRQLPEEGLKFMVYLQKENIIDESGMPKERFSAEFPKEGPSILRIQQVVRGDSAAYFCASSLLWSGQQNTGELFFGEGSRLTVL.

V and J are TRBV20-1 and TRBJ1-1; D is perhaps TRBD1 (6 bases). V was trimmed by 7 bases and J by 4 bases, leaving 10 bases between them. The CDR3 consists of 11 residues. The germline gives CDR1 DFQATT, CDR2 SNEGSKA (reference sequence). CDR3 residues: CSEGGGTEAFF. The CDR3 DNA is TGCAGTGAAGGGGGTGGCACTGAAGCTTTCTTT.

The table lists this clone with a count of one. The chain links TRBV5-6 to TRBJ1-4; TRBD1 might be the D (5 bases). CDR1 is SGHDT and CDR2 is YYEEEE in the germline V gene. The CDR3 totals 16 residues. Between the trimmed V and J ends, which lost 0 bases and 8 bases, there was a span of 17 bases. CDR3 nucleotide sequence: TGTGCCAGCAGCTTGGACGGGGAGACAGACGAGGAAAAACTGTTTTTT. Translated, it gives CASSLDGETDEEKLFF.

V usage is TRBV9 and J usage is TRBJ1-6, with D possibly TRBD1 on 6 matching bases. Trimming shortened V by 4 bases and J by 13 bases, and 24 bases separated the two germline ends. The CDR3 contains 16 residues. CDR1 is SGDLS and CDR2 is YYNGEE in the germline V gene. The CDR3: CASSPTGGAGVGPLHF. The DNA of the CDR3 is TGTGCCAGCAGCCCGACCGGGGGGGCCGGGGTTGGGCCCCTCCACTTT.

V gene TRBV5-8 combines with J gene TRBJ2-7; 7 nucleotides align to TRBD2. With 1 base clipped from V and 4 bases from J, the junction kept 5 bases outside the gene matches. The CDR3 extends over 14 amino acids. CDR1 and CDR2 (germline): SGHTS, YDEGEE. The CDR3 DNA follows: TGTGCCAGCAGCTTGCGGGGGGTCGGGTACGAGCAGTACTTC. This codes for CASSLRGVGYEQYF.

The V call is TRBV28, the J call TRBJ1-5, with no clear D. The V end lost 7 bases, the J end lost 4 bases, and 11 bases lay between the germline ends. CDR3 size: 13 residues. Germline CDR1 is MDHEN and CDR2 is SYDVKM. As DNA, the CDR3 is TGTGCCAGCATCCCGCAGATTAATCAGCCCCAGCATTTT. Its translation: CASIPQINQPQHF. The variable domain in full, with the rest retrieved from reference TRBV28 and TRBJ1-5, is DVKVTQSSRYLVKRTGEKVFLECVQDMDHENMFWYRQDPGLGLRLIYFSYDVKMKEKGDIPEGYSVSREKKERFSLILESASTNQTSMYLCASIPQINQPQHFGDGTRLSIL.

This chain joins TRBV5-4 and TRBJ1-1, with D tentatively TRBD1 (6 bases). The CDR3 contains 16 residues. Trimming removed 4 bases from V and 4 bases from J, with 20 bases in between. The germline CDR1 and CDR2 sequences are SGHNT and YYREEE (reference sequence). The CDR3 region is CASSHSALQGGTEAFF. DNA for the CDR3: TGTGCCAGCAGCCATTCCGCTTTACAGGGAGGCACTGAAGCTTTCTTT.

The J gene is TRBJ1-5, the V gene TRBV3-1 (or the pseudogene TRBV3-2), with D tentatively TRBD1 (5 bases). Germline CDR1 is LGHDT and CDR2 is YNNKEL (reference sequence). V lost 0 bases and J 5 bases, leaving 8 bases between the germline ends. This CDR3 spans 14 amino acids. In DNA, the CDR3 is TGTGCCAGCAGCCAAGACGGGGGGTATCAGCCCCAGCATTTT. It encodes CASSQDGGYQPQHF.

The CDR3 coding sequence is TGTGCCAGCAGCTTGGGGCTAGCGGGAGGCCAAGAGACCCAGTACTTC. It is translated as CASSLGLAGGQETQYF. The rearrangement links TRBV5-6 to TRBJ2-5; 11 bases align to TRBD2. CDR1 and CDR2 from the germline V gene are SGHDT and YYEEEE. This CDR3 is 16 amino acids long. V lost 0 bases and J lost 1; bases outside the gene matches: 2.

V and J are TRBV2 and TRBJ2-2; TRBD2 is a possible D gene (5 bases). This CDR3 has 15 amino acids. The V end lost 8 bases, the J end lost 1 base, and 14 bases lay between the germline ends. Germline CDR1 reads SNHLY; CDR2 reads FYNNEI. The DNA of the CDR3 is TGTGCCAGCTTATTTGATCGGGGGAACACCGGGGAGCTGTTTTTT. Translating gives CASLFDRGNTGELFF.